One and the same sample provided the 22 T cell receptor beta chains below, sequenced in a study of CD8+ T cells in alopecia areata. As the sequencing template, cDNA was produced by extracting RNA and reverse transcribing it. Libraries were prepared by immunoSEQ multiplex PCR; TCRdb keeps only in-frame clonotypes and omits some of them. This table has about 82,000 clones, roughly 51% appearing once. The sample was NKG2D-high CD8+ T cells sorted from blood. Source of these receptors: a human donor with alopecia areata.

This clone came up a few times. V usage is TRBV28 and J usage is TRBJ2-1; 11 nucleotides align to TRBD2. V shed 3 bases and J 4 bases; nucleotides not matched to a gene: 8. The germline CDR1 and CDR2 sequences are MDHEN and SYDVKM. This CDR3 has 17 amino acids. CDR3 sequence reads: CASSLGLAETGYNEQFF. CDR3 coding DNA: TGTGCCAGCAGTTTGGGACTAGCGGAAACGGGTTACAATGAGCAGTTCTTC.

V usage is TRBV27 and J usage is TRBJ1-5; D gene uncertain. Per germline, CDR1 MNHEY and CDR2 SMNVEV (reference sequence). V lost 1 base and J 8 bases, leaving 9 bases between the germline ends. The CDR3 is 13 amino acids. The CDR3 coding sequence is TGTGCCAGCAGTTTATTAGCAGCGGAGCCCCAGCATTTT. Protein: CASSLLAAEPQHF.

Concerning this clone: Other DNA sequences of this sample code for an identical CDR3. The CDR3 sequence: CASSGGGNEQFF. Here the CDR3 DNA reads TGTGCCAGCAGTGGAGGAGGCAATGAGCAGTTCTTC. The rearrangement uses TRBV2 and TRBJ2-1; D perhaps matches TRBD2 (5 bases). The CDR3 consists of 12 residues. Germline values: CDR1 SNHLY, CDR2 FYNNEI. V lost 4 bases and J 6 bases, leaving 7 bases between the germline ends.

This clone came up a few times. This chain links TRBV29-1 with TRBJ2-7; 10 bases fit TRBD2. V gave up 4 bases and J gave up 2 bases; unmatched junction bases: 2. Per the germline V gene, CDR1 is SQVTM and CDR2 is ANQGSEA. The CDR3 runs to 13 residues. CDR3: CSVVLAGAYEQYF. CDR3 DNA sequence: TGCAGCGTTGTTCTAGCGGGGGCCTACGAGCAGTACTTC.

The chain combines TRBV28 with TRBJ1-2; D is ambiguous. This CDR3 is built from 13 residues. Germline CDR1 is MDHEN and CDR2 is SYDVKM. Trimming cost V 3 bases and J 6 bases, with 11 bases left between them. The CDR3 region has the DNA TGTGCCAGCAGTTTCCGAGGTTCAGATGGCTACACCTTC. Translation: CASSFRGSDGYTF.

The chain combines TRBV30 with TRBJ1-1; D remains unclear. This CDR3 is 12 amino acids long. Germline CDR1 is GTSNPN and CDR2 is SVGIG (reference sequence). V lost 3 bases, J lost 14 bases, and 19 bases lay in between. CDR3 in amino acids: CAWSDPAGRPFF. Written as DNA, the CDR3 is TGTGCCTGGAGCGATCCAGCCGGACGGCCCTTCTTT.

This clone has only a few counts. The chain's CDR3 is CSGMEQGEKYF. As DNA, the CDR3 is TGCAGCGGTATGGAACAGGGGGAGAAGTACTTC. This rearrangement joins TRBV29-1 to TRBJ2-7; TRBD1 matches 8 bases. The CDR3 is made up of 11 amino acids. Germline trimming cut 7 bases from V and 11 bases from J; bases unmatched to any gene: 10. Germline-derived CDR1 and CDR2 are SQVTM and ANQGSEA.

The rearrangement links TRBV28 to TRBJ2-7, with D uncertain. V was shortened by 5 bases and J by 6 bases, with 14 bases between the two germline ends. CDR3 length: 13 amino acids. The V gene's germline CDR1 is MDHEN and CDR2 SYDVKM. The CDR3 sequence is CASSHRGSGEQYF. CDR3 nucleotide sequence: TGTGCCAGCAGTCACCGCGGCTCGGGCGAGCAGTACTTC.

V usage is TRBV6-6 and J usage is TRBJ2-2, with TRBD2 matching 9 bases. Looked up from germline, CDR1 is MNHNY and CDR2 is SVGAGI (reference sequence). V dropped 2 bases and J dropped 1; count of bases not matched to a gene: 2. The CDR3 loop spans 16 amino acids. The CDR3 bases are TGTGCCAGCAGTTACAGCGGGGGGCGGAACACCGGGGAGCTGTTTTTT. Its protein is CASSYSGGRNTGELFF.

This clone was observed a few times. V usage is TRBV28 and J usage is TRBJ2-6; D may be TRBD2 (5 bases). Germline CDR1 MDHEN, CDR2 SYDVKM. V lost 2 bases and J lost 8, with 13 bases in between. The CDR3 extends over 15 amino acids. The CDR3 reads CASSLAREDSNVLTF. The CDR3 region has the DNA TGTGCCAGCAGTTTAGCCCGGGAAGACTCCAACGTCCTGACTTTC. Looking up the rest from reference TRBV28 and TRBJ2-6 gives the full variable domain: DVKVTQSSRYLVKRTGEKVFLECVQDMDHENMFWYRQDPGLGLRLIYFSYDVKMKEKGDIPEGYSVSREKKERFSLILESASTNQTSMYLCASSLAREDSNVLTFGAGSRLTVL.

The chain is built from TRBV4-1 and TRBJ2-3, with D unclear. The CDR3 has 17 residues. V dropped 0 bases and J dropped 5 bases, with 18 bases sitting between them. CDR1 is MGHRA and CDR2 is YSYEKL in the germline V gene. Written as DNA, the CDR3 is TGCGCCAGCAGCCAAGAGCGGTCAGATCTTAGGAAAGATACGCAGTATTTT. This translates into CASSQERSDLRKDTQYF.

The rearrangement uses TRBV2 and TRBJ2-1; a possible D gene is TRBD2 (5 bases). The CDR3 has 12 amino acids. Germline assignment: CDR1 SNHLY and CDR2 FYNNEI. Deletions cut 5 bases from V and 8 bases from J, with 10 bases between. DNA for the CDR3: TGTGCCAGCAGTCTTCGTAGCGATGAGCAGTTCTTC. It translates to CASSLRSDEQFF.

This clone has only a few counts. This rearrangement joins TRBV28 to TRBJ2-7; TRBD1 matches at 9 bases. The CDR3 is 15 residues long. Looked up from germline, CDR1 is MDHEN and CDR2 is SYDVKM. V was pared by 6 bases and J by 5 bases, with 11 bases of the junction left unmatched. The CDR3 coding sequence is TGTGCCAGCAGCTCCCTCCGACAGGGGGACCACGAGCAGTACTTC. Protein sequence: CASSSLRQGDHEQYF.

This clone occurred a few times. The J gene is TRBJ2-1, the V gene TRBV4-1, with 7 bases that match TRBD2. Per germline, CDR1 MGHRA and CDR2 YSYEKL. The CDR3 has 15 amino acids. The V gene end was trimmed by 1 base and the J gene end by 6 bases; junction bases not matched to a gene: 6. CDR3 DNA sequence: TGCGCCAGCAGCCAAGGAGCGGGACCTCCCAATGAGCAGTTCTTC. Translation: CASSQGAGPPNEQFF.

This clone was found many times. The chain couples TRBV2 to TRBJ2-7, with D unclear. CDR3 length: 17 amino acids. CDR1 SNHLY and CDR2 FYNNEI come from the germline V gene. The V and J ends lost 4 bases and 3 bases respectively, with 22 bases between them. In nucleotides, the CDR3 is TGTGCCAGCAGTGGTGGGATGCAGCTGGTTCCCCGCTACGAGCAGTACTTC. This codes for CASSGGMQLVPRYEQYF.

This clone appeared a few times. The chain joins TRBV27 to TRBJ2-7; D gene ambiguous. V lost 4 bases and J lost 2, with 12 bases in between. CDR3 length equals 14 residues. The germline V gene encodes CDR1 MNHEY and CDR2 SMNVEV (reference sequence). The CDR3 bases are TGTGCCAGCAGTTCGCGTGAGCTTGCCTACGAGCAGTACTTC. This sequence encodes CASSSRELAYEQYF.

A few counts support this clone. V gene TRBV6-5 combines with J gene TRBJ1-1; unclear D gene. V was trimmed by 6 bases and J by 0 bases, leaving 11 bases between them. Germline loops: CDR1 MNHEY, CDR2 SVGAGI. This CDR3 has 14 residues. The CDR3 sequence: CASSQQRMNTEAFF. For the CDR3, the DNA is TGTGCCAGCAGCCAACAGAGGATGAACACTGAAGCTTTCTTT.

This chain uses TRBV23-1 with TRBJ2-5; 12 bases align to TRBD2. Being an ORF, TRBV23-1 has a function that is uncertain. CDR3 length: 18 amino acids. The trim removed 0 bases at V and 3 bases at J, leaving 8 bases unmatched. DNA of the CDR3: TGCGCCAGCAGTCAATCTAATAACGGACTAGCGGGGAAAGAGACCCAGTACTTC. Its translation: CASSQSNNGLAGKETQYF.

In this sample, this clone turned up a few times. V and J are TRBV6-6 and TRBJ2-5; no clear D gene. V dropped 10 bases and J dropped 3 bases, with 12 bases sitting between them. CDR3 size: 12 residues. From germline, CDR1 is MNHNY and CDR2 SVGAGI (reference sequence). In DNA form, the CDR3 reads TGTGCCACCCAGGCGACAAAAGAGACCCAGTACTTC. It translates to CATQATKETQYF.

J is TRBJ2-3 and V is TRBV9, with 11 nucleotides matching TRBD2. V lost 0 bases, J lost 4 bases, and 7 bases stayed unmatched. This CDR3 is 17 amino acids long. Per the germline V gene, CDR1 is SGDLS and CDR2 is YYNGEE. The chain's CDR3 is CASSVAWGSGGADTQYF. In DNA, the CDR3 is TGTGCCAGCAGCGTAGCTTGGGGTAGCGGGGGGGCAGATACGCAGTATTTT.

The J gene is TRBJ2-1, the V gene TRBV30; 9 bases are a match to TRBD2. The germline gives CDR1 GTSNPN, CDR2 SVGIG (reference sequence). With 1 base clipped from V and 9 bases from J, the junction kept 13 bases outside the gene matches. This CDR3 comprises 16 residues. Here the CDR3 DNA reads TGTGCCTGGAGTGAAGCGAGCGGGGGGCCAAAGGGTGAGCAGTTCTTC. Protein product: CAWSEASGGPKGEQFF.

The chain recombines TRBV12-5 with TRBJ2-1; TRBD1 aligns across 11 bases. Germline V gives CDR1 LGHNT, CDR2 FRNRAP. The length of the CDR3 is 15 residues. Trimming at V came to 6 bases and at J to 4 bases, leaving 5 bases not matched to a gene. As DNA, the CDR3 is TGTGCTAGTGGCACCGGGACAGGGGGATACAATGAGCAGTTCTTC. As protein: CASGTGTGGYNEQFF.